This T cell receptor (beta chain) was retrieved from a study of cytomegalovirus exposure and HLA in healthy donors. Across the study: Some 85 million unique TCRs, all from HLA-typed donors, were included in an early release of the data.

This clone was seen a few times. Its antigen is as yet unknown. PCR was performed using 60 Vbeta and 13 Jbeta primers. Data came from immunoSEQ multiplex PCR; TCRdb stores just in-frame clones and leaves some out. The profile shows 100,000 to 120,000 clones, under 85% of them singletons. Findings of the study overall: V- and J-gene trimming of TCR beta was linked (in a later analysis) to a missense DCLRE1C variant. CMV antigen specificity of a few CMV-associated chains was confirmed in vitro. Upon later analysis, TCR association rates were observed to vary by HLA locus, being highest for DRB1 and lowest for HLA-C.

CDR1 MNHEY and CDR2 SMNVEV come from the germline V gene (reference sequence). V gave up 2 bases and J gave up 6 bases, with 14 bases separating them. This CDR3 has 15 residues. The sequencing sample was made of PBMCs. The rearrangement uses TRBV27 and TRBJ1-5; no firm D call. This TCR was sampled from a man aged 25 to 45 in good health and CMV-seropositive. The CDR3 sequence is CASSLGPGSGQPQHF. The CDR3 coding sequence is TGTGCCAGCAGTTTAGGTCCTGGGTCGGGTCAGCCCCAGCATTTT.